This T cell receptor (beta chain) was identified in a study of cytomegalovirus exposure and HLA in healthy donors. A multiplex PCR was run with 60 Vbeta primers and 13 Jbeta primers. The data were produced by immunoSEQ multiplex PCR, yet TCRdb's version contains in-frame clones alone and is incomplete. This sample has over 100,000 clones, with 77% found just once. V was clipped by 4 bases and J by 3 bases; unmatched bases: 3. Germline-derived CDR1 and CDR2 are SEHNR and FQNEAQ (reference sequence). The CDR3 loop spans 16 amino acids. Comment on this clone: Its target is not known. The sample has other DNA sequences that encode this CDR3 too.

General study findings and limits: According to an earlier analysis, most TCR beta V segments yielded productive rearrangements about 87% or about 30% of the time.

The sample comprised PBMCs. The chain has TRBV7-9 and TRBJ2-3, with 14 bases lining up with TRBD2. The source is a man aged 40-49 years in good health and CMV-seropositive. Here the CDR3 reads CASSSGLAGGTDTQYF. CDR3 in DNA: TGTGCCAGCAGCTCCGGACTAGCGGGGGGAACAGATACGCAGTATTTT.